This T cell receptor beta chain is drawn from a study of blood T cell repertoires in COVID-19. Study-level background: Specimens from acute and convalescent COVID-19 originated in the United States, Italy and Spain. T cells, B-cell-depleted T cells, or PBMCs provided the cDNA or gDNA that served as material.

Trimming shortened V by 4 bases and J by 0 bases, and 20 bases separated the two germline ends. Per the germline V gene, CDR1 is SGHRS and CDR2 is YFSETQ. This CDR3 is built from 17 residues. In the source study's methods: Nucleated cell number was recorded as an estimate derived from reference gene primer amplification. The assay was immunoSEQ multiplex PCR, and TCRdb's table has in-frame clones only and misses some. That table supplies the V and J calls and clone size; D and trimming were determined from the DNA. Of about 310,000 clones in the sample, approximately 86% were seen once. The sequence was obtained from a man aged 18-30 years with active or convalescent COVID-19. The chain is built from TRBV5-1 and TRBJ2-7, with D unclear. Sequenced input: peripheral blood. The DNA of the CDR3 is TGCGCCAGCAGCCCCTCTTTCGGCGGCAGTCTCTCCTACGAGCAGTACTTC. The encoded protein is CASSPSFGGSLSYEQYF.